This record concerns one T cell receptor (beta chain) sequence. Antigen specificity is unknown. The CDR3 covers 13 residues. CDR1 and CDR2 (germline): LNHDA, SQIVND (reference sequence). Trimming at V came to 6 bases and at J to 8 bases, leaving 7 bases not matched to a gene. Researchers ran the PCR with 60 Vbeta and 13 Jbeta primers. Sequencing used immunoSEQ multiplex PCR; TCRdb keeps in-frame clones, though not all of them. The data contain 55,000 to 80,000 clones, roughly 80% of them singletons. This entry belongs to a study of cytomegalovirus exposure and HLA in healthy donors. Overall study context: In an earlier analysis, some 110 million unique TCR beta sequences were found from some 200 million T cells. In an early release, HLA-typed donors contributed 80 million to 95 million unique TCR sequences.

Broader study findings: Association with HLA alleles at 0.05 false discovery rate was found for around 17,000 TCR beta sequences in a later analysis. Some V segments, TRBV6-2 and TRBV6-3 among them, were indistinguishable and were therefore excluded.

What was sequenced was PBMCs. The chain joins TRBV19 to TRBJ1-2; 9 bases map to TRBD1. The sequence was collected from a woman aged 25-40 years in good health and CMV-seronegative. CDR3 DNA: TGTGCCAGTAGCCCACAGGGGGCGGGCGGCTACACCTTC. Encoded protein: CASSPQGAGGYTF. The full variable domain, rest sourced from reference TRBV19 and TRBJ1-2, is DGGITQSPKYLFRKEGQNVTLSCEQNLNHDAMYWYRQDPGQGLRLIYYSQIVNDFQKGDIAEGYSVSREKKESFPLTVTSAQKNPTAFYLCASSPQGAGGYTFGSGTRLTVV.